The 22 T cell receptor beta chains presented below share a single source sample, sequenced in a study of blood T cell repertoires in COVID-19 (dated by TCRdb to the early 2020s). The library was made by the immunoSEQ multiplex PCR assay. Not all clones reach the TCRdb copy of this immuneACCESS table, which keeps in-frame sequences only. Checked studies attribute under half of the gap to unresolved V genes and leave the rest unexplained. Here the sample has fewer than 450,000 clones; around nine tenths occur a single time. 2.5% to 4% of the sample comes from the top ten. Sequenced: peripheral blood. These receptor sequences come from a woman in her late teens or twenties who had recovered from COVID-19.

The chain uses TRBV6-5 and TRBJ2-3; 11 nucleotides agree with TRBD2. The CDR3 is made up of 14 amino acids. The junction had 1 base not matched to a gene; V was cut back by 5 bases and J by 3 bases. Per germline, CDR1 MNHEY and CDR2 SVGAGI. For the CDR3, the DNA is TGTGCCAGCAGTACTAGCGGGAGAACAGATACGCAGTATTTT. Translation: CASSTSGRTDTQYF.

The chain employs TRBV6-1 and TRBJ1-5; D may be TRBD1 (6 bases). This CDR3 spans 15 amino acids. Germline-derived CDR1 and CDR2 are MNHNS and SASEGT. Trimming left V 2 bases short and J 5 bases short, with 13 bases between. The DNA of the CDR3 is TGTGCCAGCAGTGAACACAGGGTCGGTGATCAGCCCCAGCATTTT. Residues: CASSEHRVGDQPQHF.

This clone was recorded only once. Written as DNA, the CDR3 is TGTGCCAGCAGCTTAAGGAGCTCCTACAATGAGCAGTTCTTC. It is translated as CASSLRSSYNEQFF. The rearrangement links TRBV11-3 to TRBJ2-1, with no clear D. In germline, CDR1 is SGHNT, CDR2 YENEEA. CDR3 size: 14 residues. The ends were cut back, 2 bases at V and 0 bases at J, with 5 bases in the middle.

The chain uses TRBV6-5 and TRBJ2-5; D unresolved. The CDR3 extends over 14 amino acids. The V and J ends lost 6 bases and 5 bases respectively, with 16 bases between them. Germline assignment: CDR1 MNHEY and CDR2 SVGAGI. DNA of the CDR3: TGTGCCAGCAGCAGACGGCAATCGAGGGAGACCCAGTACTTC. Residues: CASSRRQSRETQYF.

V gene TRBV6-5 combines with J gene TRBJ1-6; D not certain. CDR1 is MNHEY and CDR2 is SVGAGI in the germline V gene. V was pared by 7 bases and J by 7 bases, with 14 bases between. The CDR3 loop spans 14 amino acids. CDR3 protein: CASNLGARNSPLHF. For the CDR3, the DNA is TGTGCCAGCAACCTCGGAGCGAGGAATTCACCCCTCCACTTT.

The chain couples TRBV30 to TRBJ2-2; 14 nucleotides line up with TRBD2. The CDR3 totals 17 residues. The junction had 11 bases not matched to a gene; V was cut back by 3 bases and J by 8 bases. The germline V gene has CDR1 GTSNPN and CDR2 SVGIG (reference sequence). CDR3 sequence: CAWSAVGTSGRVGELFF. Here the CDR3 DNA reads TGTGCCTGGAGCGCAGTAGGGACTAGCGGGAGAGTTGGGGAGCTGTTTTTT. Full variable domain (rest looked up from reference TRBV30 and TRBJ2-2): SQTIHQWPATLVQPVGSPLSLECTVEGTSNPNLYWYRQAAGRGLQLLFYSVGIGQISSEVPQNLSASRPQDRQFILSSKKLLLSDSGFYLCAWSAVGTSGRVGELFFGEGSRLTVL.

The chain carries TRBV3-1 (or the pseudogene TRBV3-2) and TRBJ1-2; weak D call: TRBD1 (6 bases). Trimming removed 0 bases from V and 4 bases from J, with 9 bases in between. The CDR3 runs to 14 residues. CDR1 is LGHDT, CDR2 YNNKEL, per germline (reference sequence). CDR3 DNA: TGTGCCAGCAGCCAAGAAGGGGGACCCTATGGCTACACCTTC. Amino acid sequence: CASSQEGGPYGYTF.

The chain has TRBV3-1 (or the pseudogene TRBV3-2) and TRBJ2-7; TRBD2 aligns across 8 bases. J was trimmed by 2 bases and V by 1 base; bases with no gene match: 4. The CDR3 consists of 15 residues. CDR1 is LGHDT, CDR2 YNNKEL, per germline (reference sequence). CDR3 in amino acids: CASSQATSGPYEQYV. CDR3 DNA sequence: TGTGCCAGCAGCCAAGCAACTAGCGGACCCTACGAGCAGTACGTC.

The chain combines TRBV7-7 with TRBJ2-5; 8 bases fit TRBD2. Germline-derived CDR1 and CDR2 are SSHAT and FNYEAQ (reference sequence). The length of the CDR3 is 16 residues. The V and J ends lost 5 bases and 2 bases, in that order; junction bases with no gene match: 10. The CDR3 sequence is CASSLRSAGEQETQYF. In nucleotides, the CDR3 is TGTGCCAGCAGCCTCCGCTCAGCGGGAGAACAAGAGACCCAGTACTTC.

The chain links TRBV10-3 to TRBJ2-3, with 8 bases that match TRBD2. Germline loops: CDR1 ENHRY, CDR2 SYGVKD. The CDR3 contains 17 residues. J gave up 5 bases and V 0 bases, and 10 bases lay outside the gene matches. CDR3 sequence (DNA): TGTGCCATCAGTGAGTCGAAGGGGACTAGTCATAGAGATACGCAGTATTTT. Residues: CAISESKGTSHRDTQYF.

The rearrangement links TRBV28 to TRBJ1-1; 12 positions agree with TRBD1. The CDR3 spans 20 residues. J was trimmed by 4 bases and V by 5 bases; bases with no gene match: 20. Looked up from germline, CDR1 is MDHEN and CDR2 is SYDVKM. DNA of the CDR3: TGTGCCAGCAGTACCCTCCCGACCGGGACAGGGGGCGTGCGTGGCACTGAAGCTTTCTTT. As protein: CASSTLPTGTGGVRGTEAFF.

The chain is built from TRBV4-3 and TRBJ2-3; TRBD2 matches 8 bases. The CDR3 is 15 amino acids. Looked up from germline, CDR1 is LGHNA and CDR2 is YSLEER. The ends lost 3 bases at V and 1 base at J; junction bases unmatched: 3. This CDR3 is CASSHTGGGTDTQYF. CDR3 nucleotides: TGCGCCAGCAGCCATACGGGGGGGGGCACAGATACGCAGTATTTT.

CDR3 loop: CASSQSSGRAYNEQFF. CDR3 in DNA: TGTGCCAGCAGCCAATCAAGCGGGAGGGCCTACAATGAGCAGTTCTTC. The gene calls are TRBV16 and TRBJ2-1; 10 bases fit TRBD2. Unmatched junction bases numbered 1, after V lost 0 bases and J lost 2 bases. The CDR3 is 16 residues long. Germline assignment: CDR1 KGHSY and CDR2 FQNENV.

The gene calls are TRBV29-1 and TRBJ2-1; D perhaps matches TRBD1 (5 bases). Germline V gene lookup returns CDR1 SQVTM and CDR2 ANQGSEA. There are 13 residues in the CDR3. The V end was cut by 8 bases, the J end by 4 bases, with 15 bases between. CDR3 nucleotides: TGCAGCACCCGGACATACGCGTACAATGAGCAGTTCTTC. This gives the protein CSTRTYAYNEQFF.

The CDR3 coding sequence is TGTGCCAGCAGCGCTGACAGGGGCGGCACCGGGGAGCTGTTTTTT. Protein product: CASSADRGGTGELFF. The V and J genes are TRBV11-3 and TRBJ2-2; 8 nucleotides line up with TRBD1. V trimming: 5 bases; J trimming: 4 bases; junction bases outside the gene matches: 6. Looked up from germline, CDR1 is SGHNT and CDR2 is YENEEA. CDR3 size: 15 residues.

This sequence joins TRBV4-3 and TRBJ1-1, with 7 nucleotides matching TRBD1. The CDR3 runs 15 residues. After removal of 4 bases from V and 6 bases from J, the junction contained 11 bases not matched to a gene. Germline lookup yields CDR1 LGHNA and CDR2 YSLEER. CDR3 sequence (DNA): TGCGCCAGCAGCCGGAATCCGGACAGGATGTCTGAAGCTTTCTTT. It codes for CASSRNPDRMSEAFF.

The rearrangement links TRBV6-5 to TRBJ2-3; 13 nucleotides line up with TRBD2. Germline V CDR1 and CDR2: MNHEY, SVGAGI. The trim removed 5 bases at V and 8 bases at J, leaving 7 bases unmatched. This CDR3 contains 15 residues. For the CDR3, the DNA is TGTGCCAGCAGTCGGACTAGCGGGAGCCTCGGTACGCAGTATTTT. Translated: CASSRTSGSLGTQYF.

Written as DNA, the CDR3 is TGTGCCAGCAGTTACGGGGGACTAGCGGGAGCGGGGGAGCAGTACGTC. This encodes CASSYGGLAGAGEQYV. The rearrangement uses TRBV6-2 or TRBV6-3 and TRBJ2-7, with TRBD2 identical over 14 bases. There are 16 residues in the CDR3. Unmatched junction bases numbered 7, after V lost 2 bases and J lost 7 bases. Germline values: CDR1 MNHEY, CDR2 SVGEGT.

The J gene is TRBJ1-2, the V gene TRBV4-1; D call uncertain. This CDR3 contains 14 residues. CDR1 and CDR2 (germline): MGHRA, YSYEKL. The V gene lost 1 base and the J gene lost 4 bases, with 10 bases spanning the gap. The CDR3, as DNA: TGCGCCAGCAGCCAAGTTCGGGGTACCTATGGCTACACCTTC. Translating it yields CASSQVRGTYGYTF.

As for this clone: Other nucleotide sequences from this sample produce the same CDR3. In nucleotides, the CDR3 is TGTGCCAGCAGCTTAGCCGGGGGGGGAGAGACCCAGTACTTC. Protein product: CASSLAGGGETQYF. The chain is built from TRBV7-2 and TRBJ2-5, with 8 bases aligning to TRBD2. J was trimmed by 4 bases and V by 0 bases; bases with no gene match: 1. This CDR3 is built from 14 residues. Germline CDR1 SGHTA, CDR2 FQGNSA.

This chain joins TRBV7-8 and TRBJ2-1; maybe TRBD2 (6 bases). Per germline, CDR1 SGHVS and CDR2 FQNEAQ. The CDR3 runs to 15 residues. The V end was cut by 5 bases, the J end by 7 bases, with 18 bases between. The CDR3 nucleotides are TGTGCCAGCAGCACTCAGACTAGAGGGCCAAATGAGCAGTTCTTC. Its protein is CASSTQTRGPNEQFF. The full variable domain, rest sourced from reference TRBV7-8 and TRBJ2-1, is GAGVSQSPRYKVAKRGQDVALRCDPISGHVSLFWYQQALGQGPEFLTYFQNEAQLDKSGLPSDRFFAERPEGSVSTLKIQRTQQEDSAVYLCASSTQTRGPNEQFFGPGTRLTVL.

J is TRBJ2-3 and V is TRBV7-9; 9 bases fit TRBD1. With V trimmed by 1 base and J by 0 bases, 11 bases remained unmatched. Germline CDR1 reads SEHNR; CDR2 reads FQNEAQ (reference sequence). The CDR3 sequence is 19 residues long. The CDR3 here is CASSLGFGTGISSTDTQYF. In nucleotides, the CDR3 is TGTGCCAGCAGCTTAGGGTTCGGGACAGGGATATCTAGCACAGATACGCAGTATTTT.